This paragraph covers one TCR beta chain sequence. Its antigen is undetermined. V lost 2 bases, J lost 3 bases, and 5 bases lay in between. The CDR3 loop spans 13 amino acids. CDR1 and CDR2 (germline): LGHNA, YSLEER. The data were taken from a study of shared clonotypes between healthy human individuals. Study-level results: The low donor count limited represented genetic and exposure-history diversity.

Those who donated were healthy HIV-negative adults, with no recent acute infections or vaccinations reported. Only in-frame clones appear in the TCRdb table, and some are missing; sequencing was by immunoSEQ multiplex PCR. The sample carries roughly 500,000 clones, around 74% recorded once. This TCR derives from a middle-aged woman in good health. Some clones in this sample may be carry-over from other donors' samples. Sequenced input: PBMCs. This chain joins TRBV4-3 and TRBJ1-5; D is unclear. CDR3 DNA sequence: TGCGCCAGCAGCCAACAACCCAATCAGCCCCAGCATTTT. Protein sequence: CASSQQPNQPQHF.